This T cell receptor (beta chain) was identified in a study of blood T cells in healthy people across ages. Study in general: Roughly one uniquely barcoded beta molecule per two T cells was captured. Regarding the study as a whole: Age brought a roughly linear fall in TCR beta diversity measured per million T cells.

The use of a sample-barcoded 5' primer and a J-beta primer mix characterized a second PCR of about 7 to 12 cycles. TCRdb redid the calling of the 5' RACE reads with MiXCR, one entry per CDR3 protein. Here the sample spans more than 900,000 distinct CDR3 sequences, approximately 26% being singletons. For this clonotype: Its specificity is unknown.

V shed 6 bases, J shed 5 bases, and the junction held 5 bases outside the gene matches. CDR3 length equals 14 residues. Healthy individuals of Caucasian origin from Russia, aged about 6 to 90, served as donors. This same sample was also part of a study on T cells of mothers and their children.

The rearrangement uses TRBV12-3 or TRBV12-4 and TRBJ1-4; 8 bases line up with TRBD1. This sequence was found in a girl under 10 years old in good health. The specimen sequenced was blood. CDR3 in DNA: TGTGCCAGCAGACTTCAGGGGGCGAATGAAAAACTGTTTTTT. Translation gives CASRLQGANEKLFF.